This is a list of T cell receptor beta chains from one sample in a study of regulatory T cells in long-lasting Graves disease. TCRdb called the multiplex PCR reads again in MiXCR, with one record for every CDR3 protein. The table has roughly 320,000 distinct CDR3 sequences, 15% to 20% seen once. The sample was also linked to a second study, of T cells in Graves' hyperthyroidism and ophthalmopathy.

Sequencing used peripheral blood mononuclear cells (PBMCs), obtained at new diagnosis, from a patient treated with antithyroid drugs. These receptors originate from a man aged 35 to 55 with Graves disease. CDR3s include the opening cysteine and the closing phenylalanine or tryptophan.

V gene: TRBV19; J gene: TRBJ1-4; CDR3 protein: CASSRDTSMFEKLFF
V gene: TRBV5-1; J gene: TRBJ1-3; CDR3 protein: CASSLASTGGNTIYF
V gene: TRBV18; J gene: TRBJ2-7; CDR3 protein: CASPRTGRHYEQYF
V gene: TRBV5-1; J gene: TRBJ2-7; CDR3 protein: CASSPGHTNYEQYF
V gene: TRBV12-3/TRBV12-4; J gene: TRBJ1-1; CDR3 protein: CASSLAAGRGTEAFF
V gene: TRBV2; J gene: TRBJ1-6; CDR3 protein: CASSDGTAGDSPLHF
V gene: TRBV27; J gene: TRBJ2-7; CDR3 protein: CASSPRRDSLVREQYF
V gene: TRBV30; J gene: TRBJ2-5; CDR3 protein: CAWSGSVQETQYF
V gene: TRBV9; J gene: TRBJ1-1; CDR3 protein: CASIFRAGENTEAFF
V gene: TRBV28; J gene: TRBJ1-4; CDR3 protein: CASRSVAKLFF
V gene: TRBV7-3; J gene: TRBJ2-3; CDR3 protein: CASSERGWTSDTDTQYF
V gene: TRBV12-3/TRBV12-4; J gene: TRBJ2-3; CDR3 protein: CASSLVPGSSTDTQYF
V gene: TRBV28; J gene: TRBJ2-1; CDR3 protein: CASNVNYNEQFF
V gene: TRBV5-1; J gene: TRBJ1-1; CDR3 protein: CASSLARGDPNTEAFF
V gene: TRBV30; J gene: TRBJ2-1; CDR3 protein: CAWGSRGFEQFF
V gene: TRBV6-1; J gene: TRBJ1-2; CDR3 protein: CASRGGAAFYGYTF
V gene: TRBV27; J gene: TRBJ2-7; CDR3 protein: CASSLRFSYEQYF
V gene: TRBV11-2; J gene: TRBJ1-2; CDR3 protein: CASSLEGLMPYGYTF
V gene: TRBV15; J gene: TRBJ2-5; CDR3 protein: CATSRDFKQETQYF
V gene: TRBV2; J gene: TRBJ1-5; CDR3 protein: CASGRDRPQHF
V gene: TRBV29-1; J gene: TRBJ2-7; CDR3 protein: CSVGWIGSYEQYF
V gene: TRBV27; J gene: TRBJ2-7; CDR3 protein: CASSSSLGRGDEQYF
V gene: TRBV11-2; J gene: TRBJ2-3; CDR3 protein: CASRTHTDTQYF
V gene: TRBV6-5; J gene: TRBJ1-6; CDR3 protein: CASSYGPPYNSPLHF
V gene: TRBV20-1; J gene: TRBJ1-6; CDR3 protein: CSARGTGQGHSPLHF
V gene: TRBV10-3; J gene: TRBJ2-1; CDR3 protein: CAISESSVRSSYNEQFF
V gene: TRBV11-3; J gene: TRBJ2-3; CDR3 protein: CASSPERGLPDTQYF
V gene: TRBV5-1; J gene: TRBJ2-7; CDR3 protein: CASSNGYEQYF
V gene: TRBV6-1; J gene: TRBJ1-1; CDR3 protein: CASLRSPTEAFF
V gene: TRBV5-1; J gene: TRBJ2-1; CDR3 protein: CASSLAHPLNGNEQFF
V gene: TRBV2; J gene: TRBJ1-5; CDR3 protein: CASSVPLNQPQHF
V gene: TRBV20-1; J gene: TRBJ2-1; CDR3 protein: CSARAMGRNEQFF
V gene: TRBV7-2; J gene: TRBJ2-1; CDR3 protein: CASSRDRGISGYNEQFF
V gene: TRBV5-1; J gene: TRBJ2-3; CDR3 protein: CASARMDRDSDTQYF
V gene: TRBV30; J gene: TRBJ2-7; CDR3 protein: CAWSHYYEQYF
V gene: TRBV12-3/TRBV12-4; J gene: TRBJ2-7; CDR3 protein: CASSSQTGVDEQYF
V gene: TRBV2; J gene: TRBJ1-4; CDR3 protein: CASSEPGVDEKLFF
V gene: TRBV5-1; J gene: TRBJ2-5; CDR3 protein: CASSFSGGREETQYF
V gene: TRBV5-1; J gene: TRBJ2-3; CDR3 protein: CASAMGQGTDTQYF
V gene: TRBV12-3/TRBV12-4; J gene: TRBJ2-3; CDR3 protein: CASSPWGLAASTDTQYF
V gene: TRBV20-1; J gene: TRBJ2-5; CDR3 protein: CSARLVWGTQYF
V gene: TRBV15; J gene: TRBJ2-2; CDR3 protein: CATSPPYNTGELFF
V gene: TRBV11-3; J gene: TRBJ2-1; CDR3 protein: CASSFSALYNEQFF
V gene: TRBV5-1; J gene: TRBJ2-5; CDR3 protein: CASSQGLAGSETQYF
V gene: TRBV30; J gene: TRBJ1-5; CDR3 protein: CAWSAGANQPQHF
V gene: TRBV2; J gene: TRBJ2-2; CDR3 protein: CASIEGYTTGELFF
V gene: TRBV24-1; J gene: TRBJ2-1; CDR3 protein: CATSGGRDTSTGNEQFF
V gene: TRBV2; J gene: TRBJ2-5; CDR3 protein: CASLRGVQETQYF
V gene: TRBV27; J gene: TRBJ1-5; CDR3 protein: CASTSSREQPQHF
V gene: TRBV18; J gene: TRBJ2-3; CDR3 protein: CASSPPMVDTQYF
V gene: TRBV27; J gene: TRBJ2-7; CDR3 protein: CASSLSFAGPEQYF
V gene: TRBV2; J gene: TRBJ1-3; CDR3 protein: CASGQASSGNTIYF
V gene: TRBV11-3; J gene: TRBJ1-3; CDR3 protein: CASSLMGLTSGNTIYF
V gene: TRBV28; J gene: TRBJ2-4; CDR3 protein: CASSFQGFDKNIQYF
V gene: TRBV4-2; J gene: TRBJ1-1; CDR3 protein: CASSLEQGVTEAFF
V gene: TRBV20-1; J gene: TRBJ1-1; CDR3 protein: CSASGGGPGTEAFF
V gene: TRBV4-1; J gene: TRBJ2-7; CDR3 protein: CASSLLRTGGFYEQYF
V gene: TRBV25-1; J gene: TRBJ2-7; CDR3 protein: CASNGTVTSYEQYF
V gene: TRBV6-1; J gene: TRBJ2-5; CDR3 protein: CASSERPLARGSRETQYF